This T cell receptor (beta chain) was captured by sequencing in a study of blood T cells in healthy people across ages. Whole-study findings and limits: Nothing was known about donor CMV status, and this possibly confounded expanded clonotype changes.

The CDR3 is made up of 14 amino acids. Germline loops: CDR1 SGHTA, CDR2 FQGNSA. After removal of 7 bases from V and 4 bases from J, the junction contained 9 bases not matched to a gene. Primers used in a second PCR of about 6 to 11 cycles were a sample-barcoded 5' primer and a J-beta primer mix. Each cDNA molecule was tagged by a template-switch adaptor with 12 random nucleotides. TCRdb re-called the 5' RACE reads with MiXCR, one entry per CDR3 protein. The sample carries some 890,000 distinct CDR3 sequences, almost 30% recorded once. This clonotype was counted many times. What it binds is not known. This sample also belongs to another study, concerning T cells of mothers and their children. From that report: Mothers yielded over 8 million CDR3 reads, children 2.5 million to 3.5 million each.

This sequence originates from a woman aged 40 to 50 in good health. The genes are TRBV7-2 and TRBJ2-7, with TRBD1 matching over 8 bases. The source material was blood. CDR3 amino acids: CASTLTGVFYEQYF. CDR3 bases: TGTGCCAGCACCTTGACAGGGGTGTTTTACGAGCAGTACTTC. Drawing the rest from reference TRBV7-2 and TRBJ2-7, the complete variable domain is GAGVSQSPSNKVTEKGKDVELRCDPISGHTALYWYRQSLGQGLEFLIYFQGNSAPDKSGLPSDRFSAERTGGSVSTLTIQRTQQEDSAVYLCASTLTGVFYEQYFGPGTRLTVT.